Listed here are 8 T cell receptor beta chains from one sample, sequenced in a study of blood T cell repertoires in COVID-19. This table comes from immunoSEQ multiplex PCR, and its TCRdb copy is limited to in-frame clones, with some not included. Counted here are roughly 220,000 clones, less than 90% occurring once; the ten biggest clones make up 15% to 20%. The specimen sequenced was peripheral blood. Receptor source: a man aged 25-45 years with active or convalescent COVID-19.

Here the CDR3 DNA reads TGTGCCAGCAGTGTAAGGGGGCGGCGGACTGAAGCTTTCTTT. Its translation: CASSVRGRRTEAFF. J is TRBJ1-1 and V is TRBV2; 7 nucleotides agree with TRBD1. The V gene's germline CDR1 is SNHLY and CDR2 FYNNEI. The CDR3 is made up of 14 amino acids. After removal of 4 bases from V and 5 bases from J, the junction contained 7 bases not matched to a gene.

J is TRBJ1-2 and V is TRBV5-4; D is uncertain. Germline V gene lookup returns CDR1 SGHNT and CDR2 YYREEE (reference sequence). Trimming left V 4 bases short and J 8 bases short, with 15 bases between. CDR3 size: 13 residues. The CDR3 DNA sequence: TGTGCCAGCAGCAGAGGGCCCCGGGAGGGCTACACCTTC. This codes for CASSRGPREGYTF.

The rearrangement uses TRBV28 and TRBJ2-4, with 8 bases lining up with TRBD2. Losses at the gene ends were 8 bases for V and 4 bases for J; bases not matched to a gene: 10. CDR1 and CDR2 from the germline V gene are MDHEN and SYDVKM. This CDR3 comprises 15 residues. CDR3 in amino acids: CASLSGGGMKNIQYF. CDR3 nucleotide sequence: TGTGCCAGCCTCTCTGGCGGGGGGATGAAAAACATTCAGTACTTC.

This chain uses TRBV5-1 with TRBJ1-1, with 8 positions matching TRBD1. Germline CDR1 reads SGHRS; CDR2 reads YFSETQ. The CDR3 runs to 15 residues. The V and J ends lost 4 bases and 2 bases, in that order; junction bases with no gene match: 7. CDR3 coding DNA: TGCGCCAGCAGCCCCCGGGCAGGGGGCAACACTGAAGCTTTCTTT. Residues: CASSPRAGGNTEAFF.

The chain is built from TRBV11-3 and TRBJ2-2, with D uncertain. Deletions cut 5 bases from V and 4 bases from J, with 14 bases between. CDR3 length: 15 amino acids. Germline CDR1 SGHNT, CDR2 YENEEA. The CDR3 spells CASSPHEQATGELFF. The CDR3 coding sequence is TGTGCCAGCAGCCCCCATGAGCAGGCCACCGGGGAGCTGTTTTTT.

This clone was found many times. This rearrangement joins TRBV29-1 to TRBJ2-7; TRBD1 is a possible D gene (6 bases). CDR3 length: 13 amino acids. Germline V gene sequence: CDR1 SQVTM, CDR2 ANQGSEA. V was trimmed by 4 bases and J by 2 bases, leaving 12 bases between them. The CDR3 DNA sequence: TGCAGCGTTGGCCGGGACACCGCCTACGAGCAGTACTTC. It yields the protein CSVGRDTAYEQYF.

The chain uses TRBV24-1 and TRBJ2-1, with D unresolved. The V gene's germline CDR1 is KGHDR and CDR2 SFDVKD. V lost 0 bases to trimming and J lost 8 bases, with 4 bases between them. The CDR3 extends over 12 amino acids. CDR3 sequence: CATSDLTDEQFF. The CDR3 nucleotides read TGTGCCACCAGTGATTTGACGGATGAGCAGTTCTTC.

The chain couples TRBV5-4 to TRBJ2-2; D perhaps matches TRBD2 (7 bases). Germline V gene sequence: CDR1 SGHNT, CDR2 YYREEE (reference sequence). V was shortened by 5 bases and J by 6 bases, with 14 bases between the two germline ends. The CDR3 consists of 14 residues. The CDR3, as DNA: TGTGCCAGCAGACCGGGGCGGGGGCCCGGGGAGCTGTTTTTT. It encodes CASRPGRGPGELFF.